This TCR beta chain was sequenced during a study of chemoradiotherapy in HPV16-positive cancers. This clone was observed a single time. The CDR3 extends over 15 amino acids. Germline loops: CDR1 SEHNR, CDR2 FQNEAQ (reference sequence). V gave up 1 base and J gave up 5 bases, with 14 bases separating them. The assay was immunoSEQ multiplex PCR, and TCRdb's table has in-frame clones only and misses some. The sample records under 35,000 clones, 88% being singletons. This specimen consisted of blood, obtained from a patient who underwent chemoradiotherapy. The gene calls are TRBV7-9 and TRBJ1-1, with a tentative D call TRBD1 (5 bases). The TCR was taken from a human donor with HPV-associated anogenital cancer. For the CDR3, the DNA is TGTGCCAGCAGCTTAGAATTTGGGGGTCAAACTGAAGCTTTCTTT. Its protein product is CASSLEFGGQTEAFF.